The clone carrying this TCR beta chain was seen repeatedly, ten times or more. Its target is unknown. This record comes from a study of T-cell reconstitution after alpha-beta-depleted transplantation in children. Study-level results: The main origin of T-cell counts and diversity one year after transplant was newly produced T cells. After transplant, at about two months, alpha-beta T cells were reportedly derived from several hundred expanded graft clones.

TCRbeta library construction was performed incorporating unique molecular identifiers. TCRdb processed the PCR reads anew with MiXCR; each CDR3 protein has one entry. The sample gives 250,000 to 300,000 distinct CDR3 sequences, over 9.5% of which show up once; 7.5% is in the top ten. CDR1 SGHVS and CDR2 FQNEAQ come from the germline V gene. V lost 1 base, J lost 1 base, and 14 bases lay in between. CDR3 length: 17 residues. The source was PBMCs, collected before TCRalphabeta/CD19-depleted stem cell transplant. The clonotype was recovered from a boy less than two years old with acute myeloid leukemia, due to receive a stem cell transplant. This chain joins TRBV7-8 and TRBJ1-3; D is perhaps TRBD1 (6 bases). The CDR3 DNA reads as TGTGCCAGCAGCTTAGGTCGACGGGGGCGGTCTGGAAACACCATATATTTT. Translating it yields CASSLGRRGRSGNTIYF.